Shown below are 9 T cell receptor beta chains from a single sample sequenced in a study of shared clonotypes between healthy human individuals. Measured with immunoSEQ multiplex PCR; TCRdb has only the in-frame clones, and not every one. Seen here are some 1,400,000 clones, 96% observed once, and the top ten hold over 1%. The sequencing input was naive CD4+ T cells sorted from blood. Indicated subset: CD45RA+ positively selected. The receptors originated from a man younger than 40 in good health.

The chain employs TRBV5-4 and TRBJ2-3; 9 bases are shared with TRBD2. Germline loops: CDR1 SGHNT, CDR2 YYREEE (reference sequence). The J segment lost 4 bases and the V segment lost 0 bases, leaving 6 bases of the junction unmatched. The CDR3 is 16 residues long. The CDR3 loop reads CASSLAGIAGADTQYF. The CDR3 bases are TGTGCCAGCAGCTTGGCCGGTATAGCGGGAGCAGATACGCAGTATTTT.

V usage is TRBV2 and J usage is TRBJ2-1, with D perhaps matching TRBD2 (6 bases). Trimming cost V 8 bases and J 4 bases, with 9 bases left between them. The length of the CDR3 is 12 residues. CDR1 is SNHLY, CDR2 FYNNEI, per germline. The CDR3 coding sequence is TGTGCCAGCTGCGGGGATTACAATGAGCAGTTCTTC. It translates to CASCGDYNEQFF.

This clone was observed once. V is TRBV5-1 and J is TRBJ2-6; the D call may be TRBD1 or TRBD2 (5 bases each). Germline values: CDR1 SGHRS, CDR2 YFSETQ. This CDR3 is 17 amino acids long. The V gene lost 2 bases and the J gene lost 2 bases, with 14 bases spanning the gap. CDR3 amino acids: CASSFRDPTPGANVLTF. CDR3 sequence (DNA): TGCGCCAGCAGCTTCCGGGACCCTACCCCTGGGGCCAACGTCCTGACTTTC. The entire variable domain, with the rest obtained from reference TRBV5-1 and TRBJ2-6, is as follows: KAGVTQTPRYLIKTRGQQVTLSCSPISGHRSVSWYQQTPGQGLQFLFEYFSETQRNKGNFPGRFSGRQFSNSRSEMNVSTLELGDSALYLCASSFRDPTPGANVLTFGAGSRLTVL.

The chain uses TRBV10-1 and TRBJ2-7, with D maybe TRBD2 (5 bases). With 5 bases removed from V and 0 bases from J, the gap between germline ends came to 14 bases. Germline CDR1 is WNHNN and CDR2 is SYGVQD (reference sequence). CDR3 length: 15 residues. The CDR3 DNA is TGCGCCAGCAGTCCGGCTGGACTGAACTCCTACGAGCAGTACTTC. Protein product: CASSPAGLNSYEQYF.

This clone was seen once. This chain joins TRBV2 and TRBJ2-7, with 7 bases matching TRBD1. The CDR3 consists of 13 residues. Germline-derived CDR1 and CDR2 are SNHLY and FYNNEI. V was clipped by 5 bases and J by 4 bases; unmatched bases: 5. As DNA, the CDR3 is TGTGCCAGCAGTAGGGACAGCCCTTACGAGCAGTACTTC. This sequence encodes CASSRDSPYEQYF.

The chain recombines TRBV28 with TRBJ2-3; TRBD2 agrees at 10 bases. This CDR3 has 15 amino acids. Per the germline V gene, CDR1 is MDHEN and CDR2 is SYDVKM. J was trimmed by 4 bases and V by 2 bases; bases with no gene match: 3. The CDR3 loop is CASSLGLAGADTQYF. The CDR3 DNA reads as TGTGCCAGCAGTTTAGGCCTAGCGGGAGCAGATACGCAGTATTTT. Drawing the rest from reference TRBV28 and TRBJ2-3, the complete variable domain is DVKVTQSSRYLVKRTGEKVFLECVQDMDHENMFWYRQDPGLGLRLIYFSYDVKMKEKGDIPEGYSVSREKKERFSLILESASTNQTSMYLCASSLGLAGADTQYFGPGTRLTVL.

The J gene is TRBJ2-2, the V gene TRBV5-8, with D perhaps matching TRBD1 (5 bases). Trimming cost V 0 bases and J 6 bases, with 12 bases left between them. The V gene's germline CDR1 is SGHTS and CDR2 YDEGEE. The CDR3 covers 15 residues. This chain's CDR3 is CASSLGEGVAGELFF. The CDR3 bases are TGTGCCAGCAGCTTGGGGGAAGGGGTTGCCGGGGAGCTGTTTTTT.

The gene calls are TRBV4-2 and TRBJ2-1, with D perhaps assigned TRBD1 or TRBD2 (6 bases each). This CDR3 comprises 15 residues. Trimming left V 0 bases short and J 2 bases short, with 8 bases between. CDR1 and CDR2 from the germline V gene are LGHNA and YNFKEQ. In DNA form, the CDR3 reads TGTGCCAGCAGCCAAGAAGGGGGGCCCTACAATGAGCAGTTCTTC. It is translated as CASSQEGGPYNEQFF.

This chain uses TRBV28 with TRBJ2-5, with D possibly being TRBD2 (6 bases). This CDR3 is 12 amino acids long. Germline V lookup: CDR1 MDHEN, CDR2 SYDVKM. Trimming pared 6 bases from V and 5 bases from J, leaving 10 bases between. The chain's CDR3 is CASRSAGETQYF. The DNA for the CDR3 is TGTGCCAGCAGGTCGGCGGGGGAGACCCAGTACTTC.